These T cell receptor beta chains were read from a single sample in a study of PD-L1 blockade in urothelial cancer. The table came from immunoSEQ multiplex PCR; TCRdb's copy has only in-frame clones and leaves some out. The data contain about 82,000 clones, roughly nine tenths of them seen just once; the ten biggest clones take up approximately 10%. Sequenced here: PBMCs, sampled around atezolizumab (anti-PD-L1) treatment. These receptor sequences come from a man aged 55 to 70 with urothelial cancer. Each CDR3 is given with its conserved first and last residue. The D gene is left open where the match is weak. Expanded clones get a size class; other rows say once, few or many, or leave the size out.

clone size | D gene | J gene | V gene | CDR3 protein | CDR3 DNA
few | - | TRBJ2-3 | TRBV19 | CASSRGLTSGTDTQYF | TGTGCCAGTAGTAGGGGGCTAACTAGCGGCACAGATACGCAGTATTTT
- | TRBD1 | TRBJ1-3 | TRBV9 | CASSAGQGALGNTIYF | TGTGCCAGCAGCGCGGGACAGGGGGCTTTAGGAAACACCATATATTTT
- | TRBD1 | TRBJ2-3 | TRBV28 | CASRGGTGGTDTQYF | TGTGCCAGCAGGGGCGGGACAGGGGGCACAGATACGCAGTATTTT
- | - | TRBJ2-7 | TRBV7-2 | CANSKRREAEQYF | TGTGCCAACTCAAAGCGCAGGGAGGCCGAGCAGTACTTC
- | TRBD2 | TRBJ2-1 | TRBV2 | CASKQSSEGGPSYNEQFF | TGTGCCAGCAAACAATCCAGCGAGGGAGGGCCCTCCTACAATGAGCAGTTCTTC
- | TRBD2 | TRBJ2-2 | TRBV10-2 | CASTSGVGGGAGELFF | TGCGCCAGCACCTCGGGAGTAGGCGGGGGGGCCGGGGAGCTGTTTTTT
- | - | TRBJ2-7 | TRBV10-2 | CASRQDAMTYEQYF | TGCGCCAGCAGACAGGACGCCATGACCTACGAGCAGTACTTC
- | - | TRBJ1-1 | TRBV19 | CASSGQGKEAFF | TGTGCCAGTAGCGGGCAGGGGAAAGAAGCTTTCTTT
- | TRBD2 | TRBJ2-3 | TRBV7-3 | CASSLSLAGGPTDTQYF | TGTGCCAGCAGCTTAAGCTTAGCGGGAGGGCCAACAGATACGCAGTATTTT
- | TRBD1 | TRBJ2-3 | TRBV6-1 | CASSEVGLGTGGDTQYF | TGTGCCAGCAGTGAAGTAGGGTTGGGGACAGGGGGGGATACGCAGTATTTT
- | - | TRBJ2-3 | TRBV7-2 | CASSPFNTDTQYF | TGTGCCAGCAGCCCCTTTAATACTGATACGCAGTATTTT
few | TRBD1 | TRBJ2-5 | TRBV19 | CASSIGQGVETQYF | TGTGCCAGTAGTATAGGACAGGGGGTCGAGACCCAGTACTTC
- | TRBD2 | TRBJ2-3 | TRBV5-6 | CASSLRGAGRTDTQYF | TGTGCCAGCAGCCTACGTGGAGCGGGACGCACAGATACGCAGTATTTT
- | - | TRBJ2-5 | TRBV5-1 | CASSLVGGGGETQYF | TGCGCCAGCAGCTTGGTCGGGGGAGGTGGGGAGACCCAGTACTTC
- | - | TRBJ2-3 | TRBV11-2 | CASSAMGGPGDTQYF | TGTGCCAGCAGCGCCATGGGGGGGCCTGGAGATACGCAGTATTTT
- | - | TRBJ2-2 | TRBV19 | CASSIGGLDTGELFF | TGTGCCAGTAGTATAGGCGGTTTGGACACCGGGGAGCTGTTTTTT
once | TRBD2 | TRBJ2-1 | TRBV6-1 | CASSESGGGPYNEQFF | TGTGCCAGCAGTGAAAGCGGCGGGGGGCCTTACAATGAGCAGTTCTTC
- | - | TRBJ1-1 | TRBV6-1 | CASSERWSGSGGSAFF | TGTGCCAGCAGTGAAAGGTGGAGTGGGTCGGGGGGATCGGCTTTCTTT
- | - | TRBJ2-5 | TRBV9 | CASSVAPRETQYF | TGTGCCAGCAGCGTAGCTCCGAGGGAGACCCAGTACTTC
few | - | TRBJ1-1 | TRBV6-5 | CASWPARLATEAFF | TGTGCCAGCTGGCCCGCTAGGCTGGCCACTGAAGCTTTCTTT
- | - | TRBJ2-5 | TRBV6-1 | CASSAQGRETQYF | TGTGCCAGCAGTGCTCAGGGAAGGGAGACCCAGTACTTC
- | TRBD1 | TRBJ2-7 | TRBV7-3 | CASSLRDRGSEQYF | TGTGCCAGCAGCCTAAGGGACAGGGGGTCCGAGCAGTACTTC
- | TRBD1 | TRBJ2-7 | TRBV19 | CASSRPGTETTQYF | TGTGCCAGTAGTCGTCCCGGGACAGAAACAACGCAGTACTTC
- | - | TRBJ2-1 | TRBV6-1 | CASSGRWREAINYNEQFF | TGTGCCAGCAGTGGCCGTTGGAGGGAAGCGATAAACTACAATGAGCAGTTCTTC
- | - | TRBJ2-1 | TRBV5-1 | CASSGSVSQSYNEQFF | TGCGCCAGCAGCGGTAGTGTGTCACAGTCCTACAATGAGCAGTTCTTC
- | - | TRBJ2-6 | TRBV10-3 | CATLERDSGANVLTF | TGTGCCACCTTAGAGAGGGACTCTGGGGCCAACGTCCTGACTTTC
- | TRBD1 | TRBJ2-1 | TRBV20-1 | CSASGQGSQFF | TGCAGTGCCTCCGGACAGGGCTCCCAGTTCTTC
- | TRBD2 | TRBJ2-1 | TRBV25-1 | CASSEGGREQFF | TGTGCCAGCAGTGAGGGCGGGAGAGAGCAGTTCTTC
- | - | TRBJ1-1 | TRBV5-1 | CASSYSRATGNTEAFF | TGCGCCAGCAGCTATAGCAGGGCGACAGGGAACACTGAAGCTTTCTTT
- | TRBD1 | TRBJ1-5 | TRBV7-7 | CASSLKNDRVSQPQHF | TGTGCCAGCAGCTTAAAAAACGACAGGGTATCTCAGCCCCAGCATTTT
- | - | TRBJ2-1 | TRBV6-1 | CASSFQGDYNEQFF | TGTGCCAGCAGTTTTCAGGGCGACTACAATGAGCAGTTCTTC
- | - | TRBJ1-1 | TRBV13 | CASSFGQPNTEAFF | TGTGCCAGCAGCTTCGGACAGCCGAACACTGAAGCTTTCTTT
- | TRBD2 | TRBJ2-4 | TRBV5-6 | CASSFFSGGAGNIQYF | TGTGCCAGCAGCTTTTTTAGCGGGGGGGCGGGAAACATTCAGTACTTC
- | TRBD1 | TRBJ1-2 | TRBV4-3 | CASSQGTGRATGYTF | TGCGCCAGCAGCCAAGGGACAGGGCGAGCGACCGGCTACACCTTC
- | - | TRBJ2-7 | TRBV10-3 | CAISRQSDYEQYF | TGTGCCATCAGCCGACAGTCAGACTACGAGCAGTACTTC
- | - | TRBJ1-3 | TRBV29-1 | CSAGMGSSGNTIYF | TGCAGCGCGGGGATGGGGAGCTCTGGAAACACCATATATTTT
- | TRBD2 | TRBJ2-1 | TRBV5-1 | CASSRLAGAHNEQFF | TGCGCCAGCAGCCGCCTAGCGGGGGCCCACAATGAGCAGTTCTTC
- | - | TRBJ1-2 | TRBV30 | CAWSPQGGYTF | TGTGCCTGGAGTCCACAGGGAGGCTACACCTTC
- | TRBD1 | TRBJ1-2 | TRBV14 | CASSQVTGGIYGYTF | TGTGCCAGCAGCCAGGTCACAGGGGGTATCTATGGCTACACCTTC
- | - | TRBJ1-2 | TRBV6-1 | CASSDAGSYGYTF | TGTGCCAGCAGTGATGCAGGTTCATATGGCTACACCTTC